This T cell receptor beta chain was sequenced during a study of CD4+ T cells in melanoma. Findings and caveats of the study: A reported correlation linked neoantigen-specific CD4+ T cells to CD8+, macrophage and B cell function.

V lost 0 bases to trimming and J lost 5 bases; unmatched junction nucleotides: 3. The CDR3 totals 16 residues. Germline loops: CDR1 SGHRS, CDR2 YFSETQ. Comments on this clone: Its antigen remains unknown.

The method was immunoSEQ multiplex PCR; TCRdb's version includes in-frame clones alone and lacks a portion of them. Of about 55,000 clones in the sample, almost 70% were seen once. The sequence was collected from a human donor with melanoma. V usage is TRBV5-1 and J usage is TRBJ2-5; 14 nucleotides agree with TRBD2. Sample: tumor tissue. CDR3 protein: CASSLGTSGGMETQYF. The CDR3 DNA reads TGCGCCAGCAGCTTGGGGACTAGCGGGGGGATGGAGACCCAGTACTTC.